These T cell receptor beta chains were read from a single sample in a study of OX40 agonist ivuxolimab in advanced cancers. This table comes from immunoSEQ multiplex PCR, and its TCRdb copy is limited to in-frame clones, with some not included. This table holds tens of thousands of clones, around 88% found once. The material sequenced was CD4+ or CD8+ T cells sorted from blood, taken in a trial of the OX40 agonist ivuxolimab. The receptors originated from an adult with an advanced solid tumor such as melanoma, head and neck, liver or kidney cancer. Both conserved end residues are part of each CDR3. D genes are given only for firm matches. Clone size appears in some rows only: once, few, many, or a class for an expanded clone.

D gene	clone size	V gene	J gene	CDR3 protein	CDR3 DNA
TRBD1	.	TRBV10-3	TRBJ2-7	CAISGNDRAPYEQYF	TGTGCCATCAGTGGTAACGACAGGGCTCCCTACGAGCAGTACTTC
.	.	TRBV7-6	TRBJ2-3	CASSHSGGESDTQYF	TGTGCCAGCAGCCATTCTGGGGGCGAGTCAGATACGCAGTATTTT
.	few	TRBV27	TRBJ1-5	CASRGLGQPQHF	TGTGCCAGCCGAGGACTCGGTCAGCCCCAGCATTTT
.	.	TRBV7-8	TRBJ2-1	CASSLDRLDLTDYNEQFF	TGTGCCAGCAGCTTAGATCGACTAGATTTGACGGATTACAATGAGCAGTTCTTC
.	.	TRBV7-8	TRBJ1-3	CASSLRGRNTIYF	TGTGCCAGCAGCTTGAGGGGTAGAAACACCATATATTTT
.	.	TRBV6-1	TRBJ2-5	CASSEYVGALRETQYF	TGTGCCAGCAGTGAATATGTCGGGGCCCTTAGAGAGACCCAGTACTTC
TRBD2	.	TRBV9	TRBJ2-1	CASSVVARAGDEQFF	TGTGCCAGCAGCGTAGTGGCAAGAGCGGGGGATGAGCAGTTCTTC
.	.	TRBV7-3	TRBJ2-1	CASSLQGPNEQFF	TGTGCCAGCAGCTTGCAGGGTCCCAATGAGCAGTTCTTC
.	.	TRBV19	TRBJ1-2	CASSRPEVNYGYTF	TGTGCCAGTAGTCGGCCGGAGGTAAACTATGGCTACACCTTC
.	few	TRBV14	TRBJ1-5	CASSLSGVGQPQHF	TGTGCCAGCAGTCTATCAGGGGTTGGTCAGCCCCAGCATTTT
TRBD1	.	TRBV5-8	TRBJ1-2	CASSYRDSFSRDYYGYTF	TGTGCCAGCAGCTATCGGGACAGCTTCAGTCGGGACTACTATGGCTACACCTTC
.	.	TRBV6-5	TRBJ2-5	CASSLGPVETQYF	TGTGCCAGCAGTCTCGGTCCCGTGGAGACCCAGTACTTC
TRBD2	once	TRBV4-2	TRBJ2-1	CASSQPGAGVFDEQFF	TGTGCCAGCAGCCAACCTGGAGCGGGGGTCTTCGATGAGCAGTTCTTC
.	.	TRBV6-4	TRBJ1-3	CASSEDNSGNTIYF	TGTGCCAGCAGTGAAGACAACTCTGGAAACACCATATATTTT
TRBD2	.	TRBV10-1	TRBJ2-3	CASSDFGEAGDTDTQYF	TGCGCCAGCAGTGATTTTGGGGAAGCGGGAGACACAGATACGCAGTATTTT
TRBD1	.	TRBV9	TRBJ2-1	CASSPVWQGEYNEQFF	TGTGCCAGCAGCCCCGTTTGGCAGGGGGAGTACAATGAGCAGTTCTTC
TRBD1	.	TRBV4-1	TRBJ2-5	CASSQYRGETQYF	TGCGCCAGCAGCCAATACAGGGGGGAGACCCAGTACTTC
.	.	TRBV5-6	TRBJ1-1	CASSLVNTEAFF	TGTGCCAGCAGCTTGGTGAACACTGAAGCTTTCTTT
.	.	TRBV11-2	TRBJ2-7	CAVGGAYEQYF	TGTGCCGTCGGCGGGGCCTACGAGCAGTACTTC
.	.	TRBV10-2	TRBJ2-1	CASSELGWAGSYNEQFF	TGCGCCAGCAGTGAGTTGGGGTGGGCGGGCTCCTACAATGAGCAGTTCTTC
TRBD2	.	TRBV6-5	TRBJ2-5	CASRLLAGVETQYF	TGTGCCAGCCGCCTCCTAGCGGGAGTCGAGACCCAGTACTTC
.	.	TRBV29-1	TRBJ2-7	CSVEDQRGYEQYF	TGCAGCGTTGAAGATCAAAGGGGGTACGAGCAGTACTTC
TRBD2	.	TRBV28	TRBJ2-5	CASSRASGRAETQYF	TGTGCCAGCAGCCGGGCTAGCGGGAGGGCAGAGACCCAGTACTTC
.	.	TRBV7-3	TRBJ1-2	CASSPGTLTNYGYTF	TGTGCCAGCAGCCCCGGGACACTTACTAACTATGGCTACACCTTC